This TCR beta chain was captured in a study of T cell changes during pregnancy in multiple sclerosis. The data were produced by immunoSEQ multiplex PCR, yet TCRdb's version contains in-frame clones alone and is incomplete. Here the sample spans roughly 80,000 clones, 85% to 95% being singletons. The CDR3 contains 15 residues. Germline V gene lookup returns CDR1 SGHNT and CDR2 YYREEE (reference sequence). Germline trimming cut 1 base from V and 0 bases from J; bases unmatched to any gene: 1. The sample was peripheral blood, taken in the second trimester of pregnancy. The clonotype originates from a female donor with multiple sclerosis, enrolled in a pregnancy study. The chain joins TRBV5-4 to TRBJ1-3; TRBD1 agrees at 7 bases. CDR3 residues: CASSLTGDSGNTIYF. As DNA, the CDR3 is TGTGCCAGCAGCTTGACAGGGGACTCTGGAAACACCATATATTTT.